Following are 26 T cell receptor beta chains from one sample sequenced in a study of blood T cell repertoires in COVID-19. Sequenced by immunoSEQ multiplex PCR; TCRdb stores in-frame clones only, minus some. The sample holds 90,000 to 130,000 clones, 70% to 80% seen once. The sample taken for sequencing was peripheral blood. These receptors originate from a woman aged 60-75 years with acute or convalescent COVID-19.

The chain uses TRBV15 and TRBJ1-1; 8 bases fit TRBD1. Trimming at V came to 4 bases and at J to 2 bases, leaving 6 bases not matched to a gene. The V gene's germline CDR1 is LNHNV and CDR2 YYDKDF (reference sequence). The CDR3 extends over 15 amino acids. CDR3 residues: CATSTRTGLNTEAFF. The CDR3 bases are TGTGCCACCAGCACTCGGACAGGGCTCAACACTGAAGCTTTCTTT.

The V call is TRBV18, the J call TRBJ2-7; 11 bases agree with TRBD1. J lost 7 bases, V lost 3 bases, and 5 bases had no gene match. The CDR3 is 14 residues long. Germline V gene lookup returns CDR1 KGHSH and CDR2 LQKENI. The CDR3: CASSPDRGRMEQYF. CDR3 sequence (DNA): TGTGCCAGCTCACCGGACAGGGGGCGTATGGAGCAGTACTTC.

The J gene is TRBJ2-7, the V gene TRBV7-2, with 8 positions matching TRBD1. The CDR3 is 18 residues long. Germline lookup yields CDR1 SGHTA and CDR2 FQGNSA. With 1 base clipped from V and 3 bases from J, the junction kept 14 bases outside the gene matches. The CDR3 region has the DNA TGTGCCAGCAGCTTAGAAGTGGCAGGGGGCGCGAGGAGCTACGAGCAGTACTTC. The encoded protein is CASSLEVAGGARSYEQYF.

The chain recombines TRBV30 with TRBJ1-2, with D unresolved. The CDR3 sequence is 11 residues long. CDR1 and CDR2 (germline): GTSNPN, SVGIG (reference sequence). Deletions cut 0 bases from V and 8 bases from J, with 7 bases between. The CDR3 nucleotides read TGTGCCTGGAGTGTACGGGGAGGCTACACCTTC. Translation gives CAWSVRGGYTF.

The rearrangement joins TRBV5-1 to TRBJ2-1; the D gene is possibly TRBD2 (5 bases). The CDR3 has 13 amino acids. Trimming pared 6 bases from V and 9 bases from J, leaving 16 bases between. Germline-derived CDR1 and CDR2 are SGHRS and YFSETQ. The DNA for the CDR3 is TGCGCCAGCATCTCGGACTCAGATGGTGAGCAGTTCTTC. This sequence encodes CASISDSDGEQFF.

The rearrangement links TRBV2 to TRBJ1-1; tentatively, D is TRBD1 (5 bases). Trimming took off 2 bases at V and 1 base at J, with 8 bases between the two ends. This CDR3 region has 14 residues. Germline CDR1 reads SNHLY; CDR2 reads FYNNEI. CDR3 in amino acids: CASSELQGNTEAFF. As DNA, the CDR3 is TGTGCCAGCAGTGAACTTCAGGGGAACACTGAAGCTTTCTTT.

This clone was picked up one time. The J gene is TRBJ1-3, the V gene TRBV5-8; the D gene is possibly TRBD1 (6 bases). Germline V gene lookup returns CDR1 SGHTS and CDR2 YDEGEE. The CDR3 runs 15 residues. V lost 6 bases to trimming and J lost 4 bases, with 17 bases between them. This CDR3 is CASIPPRGTGNTIYF. The CDR3 DNA is TGTGCCAGCATCCCCCCTAGGGGGACGGGAAACACCATATATTTT.

V gene TRBV21-1 combines with J gene TRBJ1-1; TRBD1 reflects the table's D call only, with no check against the DNA. TRBV21-1 is noted as a pseudogene. This CDR3 region has 16 residues. CDR3 amino acids: CASSKGGTGGLTEAFF. CDR3 bases: TGTGCCAGCAGCAAAGGGGGGACAGGGGGCTTGACTGAAGCTTTCTTT.

The genes are TRBV2 and TRBJ2-1; TRBD2 agrees at 8 bases. Trimming took 11 bases from V and 4 from J; bases not matched to a gene: 16. The CDR3 runs 16 residues. From germline, CDR1 is SNHLY and CDR2 FYNNEI. The CDR3 coding sequence is TGTGCCGACGGCCGATCCCCGGGGGGGGTTTACAATGAGCAGTTCTTC. Translation gives CADGRSPGGVYNEQFF.

The rearrangement joins TRBV13 to TRBJ1-4; a possible D gene is TRBD1 (5 bases). The germline V gene encodes CDR1 PRHDT and CDR2 FYEKMQ (reference sequence). The V gene lost 2 bases and the J gene lost 8 bases, with 15 bases spanning the gap. CDR3 length equals 15 residues. Here the CDR3 DNA reads TGTGCCAGCAGCTTATCAGGGCAGGGAAGGGAAAAACTGTTTTTT. Translating it yields CASSLSGQGREKLFF.

The chain employs TRBV5-6 and TRBJ2-5, with 7 nucleotides matching TRBD2. With 3 bases clipped from V and 5 bases from J, the junction kept 10 bases outside the gene matches. Germline V gene sequence: CDR1 SGHDT, CDR2 YYEEEE. The CDR3 is made up of 15 amino acids. CDR3 coding DNA: TGTGCCAGCAGCTGGAGGACTAGTAAGGGGGAGACCCAGTACTTC. As protein: CASSWRTSKGETQYF.

The rearrangement joins TRBV10-2 to TRBJ1-1; D is ambiguous. V was cut by 0 bases and J by 5 bases, with 7 bases left in between. The CDR3 extends over 13 amino acids. CDR1 and CDR2 (germline): WSHSY, SAAADI. This CDR3 is CASSESEGTEAFF. The CDR3 DNA is TGCGCCAGCAGTGAGTCTGAGGGTACTGAAGCTTTCTTT.

The chain combines TRBV28 with TRBJ1-3; TRBD1 aligns across 10 bases. The germline V gene encodes CDR1 MDHEN and CDR2 SYDVKM. Germline trimming cut 10 bases from V and 3 bases from J; bases unmatched to any gene: 18. The CDR3 has 18 residues. CDR3 residues: CAKFFTGTGEENGNTIYF. The CDR3 DNA reads as TGTGCCAAGTTTTTTACCGGGACAGGGGAGGAGAATGGAAACACCATATATTTT.

The rearrangement links TRBV5-1 to TRBJ1-2; D call uncertain. Trimming shortened V by 0 bases and J by 1 base, and 10 bases separated the two germline ends. The CDR3 loop spans 15 amino acids. The germline CDR1 and CDR2 sequences are SGHRS and YFSETQ. In nucleotides, the CDR3 is TGCGCCAGCAGCTTGGGCGTTCCTGATAACTATGGCTACACCTTC. This sequence encodes CASSLGVPDNYGYTF.

Notes on this clone: Other DNA sequences in this specimen translate into the identical CDR3. CDR3 loop: CASGLGQPNTEAFF. CDR3 bases: TGTGCTAGTGGTTTGGGACAGCCGAACACTGAAGCTTTCTTT. The rearrangement uses TRBV12-5 and TRBJ1-1, with D possibly being TRBD1 (5 bases). V lost 1 base, J lost 1 base, and 7 bases lay in between. This CDR3 has 14 residues. From germline, CDR1 is LGHNT and CDR2 FRNRAP.

This rearrangement joins TRBV7-3 to TRBJ2-7, with D possibly matching TRBD1 (6 bases). The CDR3 totals 13 residues. The germline V and J ends were trimmed by 3 bases and 6 bases, with 12 bases remaining between them. In germline, CDR1 is SGHTA, CDR2 FQGTGA. CDR3 sequence reads: CASSFQGKGEQYF. In nucleotides, the CDR3 is TGTGCCAGCAGCTTTCAGGGGAAAGGCGAGCAGTACTTC.

This chain links TRBV18 with TRBJ1-2; D is possibly TRBD1 (5 bases). This CDR3 has 13 residues. CDR1 KGHSH and CDR2 LQKENI come from the germline V gene. Trimming cost V 5 bases and J 8 bases, with 15 bases left between them. The CDR3 loop reads CASSAEQKGGYTF. CDR3 coding DNA: TGTGCCAGCTCAGCGGAGCAGAAGGGGGGCTACACCTTC.

V usage is TRBV27 and J usage is TRBJ2-7; D is possibly TRBD2 (6 bases). Germline CDR1 and CDR2: MNHEY and SMNVEV (reference sequence). V lost 6 bases to trimming and J lost 2 bases, with 17 bases between them. The CDR3 is 15 residues long. This CDR3 reads CASRDLAVGPYEQYF. The CDR3 DNA follows: TGTGCCAGCAGGGATTTAGCGGTTGGTCCCTACGAGCAGTACTTC.

This chain uses TRBV2 with TRBJ2-1, with D perhaps TRBD2 (5 bases). The germline V gene encodes CDR1 SNHLY and CDR2 FYNNEI. There are 16 residues in the CDR3. V shed 6 bases and J shed 0 bases, with 15 bases lying between them. CDR3: CASRVGLTSSYNEQFF. The CDR3 DNA follows: TGTGCCAGCAGGGTCGGACTCACGAGCTCCTACAATGAGCAGTTCTTC.

The chain links TRBV27 to TRBJ2-4; 7 positions match TRBD1. The CDR3 runs 15 residues. In germline, CDR1 is MNHEY, CDR2 SMNVEV (reference sequence). J was trimmed by 6 bases and V by 5 bases; bases with no gene match: 10. The CDR3: CASSKSTGVGNIQYF. CDR3 bases: TGTGCCAGCAGTAAATCAACAGGGGTCGGAAACATTCAGTACTTC.

This clone was counted a few times. The gene calls are TRBV2 and TRBJ1-5, with TRBD1 matching over 10 bases. V dropped 5 bases and J dropped 0; count of bases not matched to a gene: 1. This CDR3 is 15 amino acids long. The germline V gene encodes CDR1 SNHLY and CDR2 FYNNEI. This CDR3 reads CASSRDRGSNQPQHF. The CDR3 DNA reads TGTGCCAGCAGTAGGGACAGGGGTAGCAATCAGCCCCAGCATTTT.

V usage is TRBV24-1 and J usage is TRBJ2-2; 8 nucleotides line up with TRBD1. V dropped 2 bases and J dropped 1; count of bases not matched to a gene: 2. The CDR3 runs to 16 residues. Germline V gives CDR1 KGHDR, CDR2 SFDVKD. The CDR3 sequence: CATSDYGQGNTGELFF. The CDR3 DNA follows: TGTGCCACCAGTGATTATGGACAGGGGAACACCGGGGAGCTGTTTTTT.

The V gene is TRBV5-1, the J gene TRBJ2-3, with 10 bases aligning to TRBD1. J gave up 4 bases and V 4 bases, and 6 bases lay outside the gene matches. CDR1 SGHRS and CDR2 YFSETQ come from the germline V gene. This CDR3 has 15 residues. CDR3 region: CASSPTGGVADTQYF. CDR3 coding DNA: TGCGCCAGCAGCCCGACAGGGGGCGTCGCAGATACGCAGTATTTT. The full variable domain, completed using reference TRBV5-1 and TRBJ2-3, is KAGVTQTPRYLIKTRGQQVTLSCSPISGHRSVSWYQQTPGQGLQFLFEYFSETQRNKGNFPGRFSGRQFSNSRSEMNVSTLELGDSALYLCASSPTGGVADTQYFGPGTRLTVL.

The chain joins TRBV6-4 to TRBJ2-7; possibly TRBD2 for D (6 bases). Between the trimmed V and J ends, which lost 6 bases and 0 bases, there was a span of 21 bases. The length of the CDR3 is 17 residues. The V gene's germline CDR1 is MRHNA and CDR2 SNTAGT. The chain's CDR3 is CASREGYGTPISYEQYF. CDR3 DNA: TGTGCCAGCAGGGAGGGATATGGGACTCCTATCTCCTACGAGCAGTACTTC.

The chain carries TRBV5-8 and TRBJ1-5, with TRBD1 identical over 7 bases. The CDR3 spans 14 residues. Unmatched junction bases numbered 5, after V lost 4 bases and J lost 4 bases. Germline V gene lookup returns CDR1 SGHTS and CDR2 YDEGEE. CDR3: CASSPDRANQPQHF. CDR3 DNA sequence: TGTGCCAGCAGCCCCGACAGGGCGAATCAGCCCCAGCATTTT. The entire variable domain, with the rest obtained from reference TRBV5-8 and TRBJ1-5, is as follows: EAGVTQSPTHLIKTRGQQATLRCSPISGHTSVYWYQQALGLGLQFLLWYDEGEERNRGNFPPRFSGRQFPNYSSELNVNALELEDSALYLCASSPDRANQPQHFGDGTRLSIL.

V gene TRBV12-3 or TRBV12-4 combines with J gene TRBJ2-7; D uncertain. The CDR3 covers 13 residues. V lost 5 bases and J lost 4, with 12 bases in between. The DNA for the CDR3 is TGTGCCAGCAGTAGGAACGAGGCTTACGAGCAGTACTTC. Encoded protein: CASSRNEAYEQYF.